The rows below give T cell receptor beta chains drawn from one sample of a study of tumour-infiltrating T cells in Burkitt lymphoma. Assay: immunoSEQ multiplex PCR; the TCRdb copy retains only in-frame clones and omits some. Here the sample spans around 3,900 clones, about 14% being singletons. Source material: tumor tissue. The receptors were gathered from a human donor with Burkitt lymphoma. CDR3s include the opening cysteine and the closing phenylalanine or tryptophan. The D gene is left open where the match is weak. The size of a clone is reported for some rows only, either as once, few or many, or as a class for expanded clones.

TRBV7-9	TRBJ2-7	.	.	CASSPLGNYEQYF	TGTGCCAGCAGCCCTCTGGGTAACTACGAGCAGTACTTC
TRBV28	TRBJ2-1	TRBD2	.	CAILGAGEIEQFF	TGTGCCATCTTAGGAGCGGGAGAGATCGAGCAGTTCTTC
TRBV29-1	TRBJ2-2	.	.	CSVTNTGELFF	TGCAGCGTGACAAACACCGGGGAGCTGTTTTTT
TRBV4-1	TRBJ1-2	TRBD1	.	CASSQPGQGSYGYTF	TGCGCCAGCAGCCAGCCGGGACAGGGGTCCTATGGCTACACCTTC
TRBV6-1	TRBJ2-2	TRBD2	.	CASYRREGPGELFF	TGTGCCAGCTATAGGCGGGAGGGCCCCGGGGAGCTGTTTTTT
TRBV28	TRBJ2-7	.	.	CASIPQSGSEQYF	TGTGCCAGCATCCCCCAGAGCGGGTCCGAGCAGTACTTC
TRBV29-1	TRBJ1-1	.	.	CSVALRGVGTEAFF	TGCAGCGTCGCCCTCCGGGGTGTAGGAACTGAAGCTTTCTTT
TRBV6-4	TRBJ1-2	.	.	CASSLRADYGYTF	TGTGCCAGCAGTCTCAGGGCTGACTATGGCTACACCTTC
TRBV9	TRBJ1-1	.	.	CASSGSSDTEAFF	TGTGCCAGCTCAGGGTCATCGGACACTGAAGCTTTCTTT
TRBV27	TRBJ2-3	.	.	CASSLPGTDTQYF	TGTGCCAGCAGTTTACCGGGCACAGATACGCAGTATTTT
TRBV11-2	TRBJ1-2	.	.	CASSAYNYGYTF	TGTGCCAGCAGCGCGTACAACTATGGCTACACCTTC
TRBV5-3	TRBJ2-3	TRBD2	.	CARSSPQAGIWRTQYF	TGTGCCAGAAGCTCCCCTCAAGCGGGGATATGGCGCACGCAGTATTTT
TRBV19	TRBJ1-5	.	.	CASSAGTAGGQPQHF	TGTGCCAGTAGTGCAGGGACGGCCGGCGGACAGCCCCAGCATTTT
TRBV5-6	TRBJ2-7	.	.	CASSLGLAHEQYF	TGTGCCAGCAGCTTGGGCCTAGCCCACGAGCAGTACTTC
TRBV18	TRBJ2-3	TRBD1	few	CASSPRGGETQYF	TGTGCCAGCTCACCTCGAGGGGGCGAGACGCAGTATTTT
TRBV7-2	TRBJ2-7	.	.	CASSLRSTYEQYF	TGTGCCAGCAGCTTAAGATCCACCTACGAGCAGTACTTC
TRBV30	TRBJ2-7	TRBD2	few	CAWSGGGSSYEQYF	TGTGCCTGGAGTGGGGGAGGGAGCTCCTACGAGCAGTACTTC
TRBV13	TRBJ2-4	TRBD2	large	CASSLGLAEAKNIQYF	TGTGCCAGCAGCCTCGGACTAGCGGAAGCCAAAAACATTCAGTACTTC
TRBV7-7	TRBJ2-2	.	few	CASSTSAGTGELFF	TGTGCTAGCAGCACCTCCGCAGGAACCGGGGAGCTGTTTTTT
TRBV19	TRBJ2-7	TRBD2	few	CASSILASGNYEQYF	TGTGCCAGTAGTATTTTAGCTAGCGGGAACTACGAGCAGTACTTC
TRBV7-3	TRBJ1-1	.	.	CASSRETNTEAFF	TGTGCCAGCAGTCGCGAGACGAACACTGAAGCTTTCTTT
TRBV5-4	TRBJ1-1	.	.	CASSVTGRTEAFF	TGTGCCAGCAGCGTTACAGGGAGAACTGAAGCTTTCTTT
TRBV10-1	TRBJ1-6	.	few	CASSDGSKKPLHF	TGCGCCAGCAGTGACGGGAGCAAGAAACCCCTCCACTTT
TRBV11-2	TRBJ2-1	.	few	CASSVDRDNEQFF	TGTGCCAGCAGCGTAGACCGAGACAATGAGCAGTTCTTC
TRBV30	TRBJ1-2	.	.	CAWSTQGYGYTF	TGTGCCTGGAGTACCCAGGGCTATGGCTACACCTTC
TRBV6-9	TRBJ2-5	.	.	CASSYPPWAEGGETQYF	TGTGCCAGCAGTTACCCTCCCTGGGCGGAGGGGGGAGAGACCCAGTACTTC
TRBV2	TRBJ2-3	TRBD2	.	CASSGSGGGDTQYF	TGTGCCAGCAGTGGTAGCGGCGGGGGGGATACGCAGTATTTT
TRBV5-1	TRBJ1-2	.	.	CASSLVGAADDGYTF	TGCGCCAGCAGCTTGGTGGGGGCCGCAGACGATGGCTACACCTTC
TRBV2	TRBJ2-4	TRBD1	.	CASSEVEDRVFKNIQYF	TGTGCCAGCAGTGAAGTGGAGGACAGGGTTTTCAAAAACATTCAGTACTTC
TRBV20-1	TRBJ2-7	.	.	CSAGAYEQYF	TGCAGTGCTGGGGCCTACGAGCAGTACTTC
TRBV5-1	TRBJ1-1	.	.	CASSWQGWNTEAFF	TGCGCCAGCAGCTGGCAGGGTTGGAACACTGAAGCTTTCTTT
TRBV19	TRBJ2-5	.	.	CASRRRGTEKETQYF	TGTGCCAGTAGACGAAGAGGGACGGAAAAAGAGACCCAGTACTTC
TRBV5-1	TRBJ2-1	.	.	CASSLYSLNEGEQFF	TGCGCCAGCAGCTTGTACAGTCTCAACGAGGGTGAGCAGTTCTTC
TRBV5-1	TRBJ2-7	TRBD2	few	CASTRGRGGLDEQYF	TGCGCCAGCACCAGAGGGAGGGGCGGTCTCGACGAGCAGTACTTC
TRBV30	TRBJ1-2	TRBD1	few	CAWSGQGYGYTF	TGTGCCTGGAGTGGACAGGGCTATGGCTACACCTTC
TRBV18	TRBJ1-1	.	.	CASSPKDPSGTEAFF	TGTGCCAGCTCACCGAAGGATCCGTCCGGCACTGAAGCTTTCTTT